These 13 T cell receptor beta chains were sequenced from one sample in a study of T cell responses to AZD1222 COVID-19 vaccine. TCRdb keeps only in-frame clones here, not all; method: immunoSEQ multiplex PCR. The profile shows more than 95,000 clones, roughly nine tenths of them singletons. Sequences were derived from peripheral blood, sampled 28 days after the second AZD1222 dose. The receptors here all came from an adult who received the AZD1222 COVID-19 vaccine.

The chain combines TRBV9 with TRBJ2-1; tentative D call: TRBD2 (6 bases). From germline, CDR1 is SGDLS and CDR2 YYNGEE. Trimming removed 0 bases from V and 5 bases from J, with 12 bases in between. The CDR3 runs to 15 residues. The CDR3 region is CASSVGGNVNNEQFF. CDR3 sequence (DNA): TGTGCCAGCAGCGTAGGCGGGAATGTGAACAATGAGCAGTTCTTC.

The rearrangement links TRBV6-1 to TRBJ2-2; no firm D call. Germline CDR1 is MNHNS and CDR2 is SASEGT. The CDR3 length is 15 residues. Deletions cut 1 base from V and 9 bases from J, with 15 bases between. This CDR3 is CASSEGSTGHRELFF. In DNA form, the CDR3 reads TGTGCCAGCAGTGAAGGTTCCACCGGGCACCGGGAGCTGTTTTTT.

The CDR3 loop reads CASLGVNTEAFF. Here the CDR3 DNA reads TGTGCCAGCCTAGGGGTGAACACTGAAGCTTTCTTT. The genes are TRBV11-2 and TRBJ1-1; D perhaps matches TRBD1 (5 bases). Trimming took 8 bases from V and 0 from J, leaving 7 bases between them. Germline V gene sequence: CDR1 SGHAT, CDR2 FQNNGV. This CDR3 is 12 amino acids long.

The genes are TRBV7-3 and TRBJ2-3; 7 bases align to TRBD2. Germline CDR1 and CDR2: SGHTA and FQGTGA. The CDR3 runs 14 residues. The ends lost 3 bases at V and 5 bases at J; junction bases unmatched: 5. CDR3: CASSLGGSIDTQYF. The DNA of the CDR3 is TGTGCCAGCAGCTTGGGCGGGAGTATAGATACGCAGTATTTT.

The chain joins TRBV10-1 to TRBJ2-6; TRBD2 matches 11 bases. J lost 0 bases, V lost 4 bases, and 5 bases had no gene match. The CDR3 covers 18 residues. Germline-derived CDR1 and CDR2 are WNHNN and SYGVQD (reference sequence). The CDR3 DNA sequence: TGCGCCAGCAGTGCCGGACTAGCGGGCTACTCTGGGGCCAACGTCCTGACTTTC. Amino acids: CASSAGLAGYSGANVLTF.

A single count supports this clone. V usage is TRBV7-2 and J usage is TRBJ2-7, with unresolved D. The V and J ends lost 5 bases and 1 base respectively, with 12 bases between them. Per the germline V gene, CDR1 is SGHTA and CDR2 is FQGNSA. The CDR3 runs to 14 residues. The CDR3: CASSEAHGSYEQYF. The CDR3 DNA sequence: TGTGCCAGCAGCGAGGCTCACGGGTCCTACGAGCAGTACTTC.

The chain couples TRBV5-5 to TRBJ2-3; D gene unclear. Trimming cost V 1 base and J 2 bases, with 11 bases left between them. Germline V gives CDR1 SGHKS, CDR2 YYEKEE (reference sequence). The CDR3 loop spans 15 amino acids. The CDR3: CASSLSPTNTDTQYF. As DNA, the CDR3 is TGTGCCAGCAGCTTGTCACCAACAAACACAGATACGCAGTATTTT.

The chain joins TRBV9 to TRBJ2-7; 11 positions agree with TRBD1. Losses at the gene ends were 4 bases for V and 5 bases for J; bases not matched to a gene: 5. The CDR3 runs 14 residues. The germline V gene has CDR1 SGDLS and CDR2 YYNGEE. The CDR3 DNA reads as TGTGCCAGCAGCATCCGGACAGGGGGCGACGAGCAGTACTTC. Translated, it gives CASSIRTGGDEQYF. Combining the CDR3 with reference TRBV9 and TRBJ2-7 gives the whole variable domain DSGVTQTPKHLITATGQRVTLRCSPRSGDLSVYWYQQSLDQGLQFLIQYYNGEERAKGNILERFSAQQFPDLHSELNLSSLELGDSALYFCASSIRTGGDEQYFGPGTRLTVT.

V usage is TRBV2 and J usage is TRBJ2-5, with 9 bases identical to TRBD2. Trimming removed 6 bases from V and 5 bases from J; junction bases left unmatched: 7. Germline CDR1 and CDR2: SNHLY and FYNNEI. This CDR3 comprises 14 residues. The CDR3 DNA follows: TGTGCCAGCAGAAAGGGACTAGCCCTTGAGACCCAGTACTTC. Protein product: CASRKGLALETQYF.

The chain joins TRBV30 to TRBJ1-4, with 7 bases matching TRBD1. The germline CDR1 and CDR2 sequences are GTSNPN and SVGIG (reference sequence). The CDR3 is 13 residues long. V gave up 0 bases and J gave up 11 bases; unmatched junction bases: 6. DNA of the CDR3: TGTGCCTGGAGTGTACCGGGACAGCTTAAACTGTTTTTT. The encoded protein is CAWSVPGQLKLFF. Variable domain in full (rest from reference TRBV30 and TRBJ1-4): SQTIHQWPATLVQPVGSPLSLECTVEGTSNPNLYWYRQAAGRGLQLLFYSVGIGQISSEVPQNLSASRPQDRQFILSSKKLLLSDSGFYLCAWSVPGQLKLFFGSGTQLSVL.

The chain is built from TRBV29-1 and TRBJ1-1; weak D call: TRBD1 (5 bases). V lost 0 bases to trimming and J lost 5 bases, with 10 bases between them. Germline V gene sequence: CDR1 SQVTM, CDR2 ANQGSEA. The CDR3 is 13 amino acids. The CDR3 nucleotides are TGCAGCGTTGAAGATCGGGGGGGGACTGAAGCTTTCTTT. This translates into CSVEDRGGTEAFF.

The V and J genes are TRBV3-1 (or the pseudogene TRBV3-2) and TRBJ1-2; D remains unclear. Germline CDR1 LGHDT, CDR2 YNNKEL (reference sequence). This CDR3 is built from 12 residues. V lost 1 base, J lost 12 bases, and 12 bases lay in between. This CDR3 reads CASSQGSRSNTF. DNA for the CDR3: TGTGCCAGCAGCCAAGGCTCTAGGTCCAACACCTTC.

V is TRBV28 and J is TRBJ1-1, with 9 positions matching TRBD1. This CDR3 is built from 15 residues. Germline assignment: CDR1 MDHEN and CDR2 SYDVKM. V lost 2 bases, J lost 4 bases, and 5 bases stayed unmatched. The CDR3 is CASSLIGQGSTEAFF. In nucleotides, the CDR3 is TGTGCCAGCAGTTTAATAGGACAGGGGTCCACTGAAGCTTTCTTT.